A selection of T cell receptor beta chains follows, all from one sample in a study of cytomegalovirus exposure and HLA in healthy donors. Assay used: immunoSEQ multiplex PCR; TCRdb lists only in-frame clones, some missing. Of a few hundred thousand clones detected, 65% to 85% appear once; the ten largest clones hold over 13%. The source material was PBMCs. These receptors were obtained from a woman aged 25 to 45 in good health and CMV-seropositive. CDR3s include the opening cysteine and the closing phenylalanine or tryptophan. Each record gives: V gene, clone size, D gene, J gene, CDR3 DNA, CDR3 protein. D genes are given only for firm matches. Expanded clones get a size class; other rows say once, few or many, or leave the size out.

V gene: TRBV12-5; clone size: -; D gene: TRBD1; J gene: TRBJ1-5; CDR3 DNA: TGTGCTAGTGGTTTGGTACTGGACAGGTTGGGTCAGCCCCAGCATTTT; CDR3 protein: CASGLVLDRLGQPQHF
V gene: TRBV10-3; clone size: -; D gene: TRBD1; J gene: TRBJ2-6; CDR3 DNA: TGTGTCCATCGGGATGGGATGGGACAGGGCTTCGGTGGGGCCAACGTCCTGACTTTC; CDR3 protein: CVHRDGMGQGFGGANVLTF
V gene: TRBV11-1; clone size: -; D gene: -; J gene: TRBJ2-7; CDR3 DNA: TGTGCCAGCAGCCCCACCTTAGCGAACAGCTACGAGCAGTACTTC; CDR3 protein: CASSPTLANSYEQYF
V gene: TRBV5-1; clone size: -; D gene: TRBD1; J gene: TRBJ1-2; CDR3 DNA: TGCGCCAGCAGATTCGGACAGGGGAACCCTTTGGACTATGGCTACACCTTC; CDR3 protein: CASRFGQGNPLDYGYTF
V gene: TRBV25-1; clone size: -; D gene: -; J gene: TRBJ2-5; CDR3 DNA: TGTGCCAGCAGTGTCCGGGGTCAACAAGAGACCCAGTACTTC; CDR3 protein: CASSVRGQQETQYF
V gene: TRBV30; clone size: -; D gene: -; J gene: TRBJ1-5; CDR3 DNA: TGTGCCTGGAGTGAACAGGGTGGTCGCCAGCCCCAGCATTTT; CDR3 protein: CAWSEQGGRQPQHF
V gene: TRBV27; clone size: -; D gene: -; J gene: TRBJ1-2; CDR3 DNA: TGTGCCAGCAGCTCCATCGACCACGGCTACACCTTC; CDR3 protein: CASSSIDHGYTF
V gene: TRBV6-5; clone size: -; D gene: -; J gene: TRBJ2-7; CDR3 DNA: TGTGCCAGCAGTTACTCGATCGGTGGGGTCCCCGAGCAGTACTTC; CDR3 protein: CASSYSIGGVPEQYF
V gene: TRBV6-5; clone size: -; D gene: -; J gene: TRBJ1-1; CDR3 DNA: TGTGCCAGCAGGAGGACGGGGAACACTGAAGCTTTCTTT; CDR3 protein: CASRRTGNTEAFF
V gene: TRBV7-2; clone size: -; D gene: -; J gene: TRBJ1-2; CDR3 DNA: TGTGCCAGCAGCTTAGCCAGTTCGTTTGGCTACACCTTC; CDR3 protein: CASSLASSFGYTF
V gene: TRBV5-1; clone size: -; D gene: TRBD1; J gene: TRBJ2-7; CDR3 DNA: TGCGCCAGCAGCTTGGAGGACAGGGATATGAACGAGCAGTACTTC; CDR3 protein: CASSLEDRDMNEQYF
V gene: TRBV5-1; clone size: -; D gene: TRBD1; J gene: TRBJ1-1; CDR3 DNA: TGCGCCAGCAGCCTGCGGACAGGGACGAACACTGAAGCTTTCTTT; CDR3 protein: CASSLRTGTNTEAFF
V gene: TRBV6-1; clone size: -; D gene: TRBD2; J gene: TRBJ2-1; CDR3 DNA: TGTGCCAGCAGACGTAGCGGGAGTTCCTACAATGAGCAGTTCTTC; CDR3 protein: CASRRSGSSYNEQFF
V gene: TRBV27; clone size: -; D gene: -; J gene: TRBJ2-1; CDR3 DNA: TGTGCCAGCAGGGGATCCAATGAGCAGTTCTTC; CDR3 protein: CASRGSNEQFF
V gene: TRBV5-6; clone size: -; D gene: TRBD1; J gene: TRBJ2-5; CDR3 DNA: TGTGCCAGCAGCTTGGAAGGCAGGGGGCATGAGACCCAGTACTTC; CDR3 protein: CASSLEGRGHETQYF
V gene: TRBV7-9; clone size: once; D gene: -; J gene: TRBJ1-5; CDR3 DNA: TGTGCCAGCAGACACAACAGGGTAGATCAGCCCCAGCATTTT; CDR3 protein: CASRHNRVDQPQHF
V gene: TRBV12-5; clone size: -; D gene: TRBD2; J gene: TRBJ2-5; CDR3 DNA: TGTGCTAGTGGTTTGTCATCGTTGCTAGCGGGGGTGAAGACCCAGTACTTC; CDR3 protein: CASGLSSLLAGVKTQYF
V gene: TRBV25-1; clone size: -; D gene: -; J gene: TRBJ1-5; CDR3 DNA: TGTGCCAGCAGTGAGGACGGAATTCAGCCCCAGCATTTT; CDR3 protein: CASSEDGIQPQHF
V gene: TRBV5-1; clone size: -; D gene: -; J gene: TRBJ2-1; CDR3 DNA: TGCGCCAGCAGCTTGGCGGGAGAGGCTGAGCAGTTCTTC; CDR3 protein: CASSLAGEAEQFF
V gene: TRBV4-1; clone size: once; D gene: TRBD2; J gene: TRBJ2-1; CDR3 DNA: TGCGCCAGCAGCCACCAAATACTAGCGGGAGGACACAATGAGCAGTTCTTC; CDR3 protein: CASSHQILAGGHNEQFF
V gene: TRBV6-1; clone size: -; D gene: -; J gene: TRBJ1-2; CDR3 DNA: TGTGCCAGCAGTGGGACCGATTCGCCGGGTGGCTACACCTTC; CDR3 protein: CASSGTDSPGGYTF
V gene: TRBV5-1; clone size: once; D gene: TRBD1; J gene: TRBJ2-1; CDR3 DNA: TGCGCCAGCAGCTTCGGCAGGGGGAATGAGCAGTTCTTC; CDR3 protein: CASSFGRGNEQFF
V gene: TRBV29-1; clone size: -; D gene: TRBD2; J gene: TRBJ2-1; CDR3 DNA: TGCAGCGTGAGGGGGACTAGCGGGAGAAGCTCCTACAATGAGCAGTTCTTC; CDR3 protein: CSVRGTSGRSSYNEQFF
V gene: TRBV7-9; clone size: -; D gene: -; J gene: TRBJ1-1; CDR3 DNA: TGTGCCAGCACCACGGGGGCAGGGTCTTTCACTGAAGCTTTCTTT; CDR3 protein: CASTTGAGSFTEAFF